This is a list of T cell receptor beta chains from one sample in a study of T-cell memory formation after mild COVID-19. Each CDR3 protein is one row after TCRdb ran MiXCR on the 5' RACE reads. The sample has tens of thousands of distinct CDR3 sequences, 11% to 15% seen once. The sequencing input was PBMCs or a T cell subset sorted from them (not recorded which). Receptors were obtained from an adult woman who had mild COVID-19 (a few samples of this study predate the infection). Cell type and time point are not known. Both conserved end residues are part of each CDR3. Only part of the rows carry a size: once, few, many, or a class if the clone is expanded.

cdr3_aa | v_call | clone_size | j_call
CATSDFEGRETQYF | TRBV24-1 | - | TRBJ2-5
CASSGTLQETQYF | TRBV3-1 | - | TRBJ2-5
CASSPSGLPGPYNEQFF | TRBV9 | - | TRBJ2-1
CASSHRDRGYEQYF | TRBV2 | - | TRBJ2-7
CASSEGGLRGRYF | TRBV25-1 | - | TRBJ2-7
CATSSGGLDATGELFF | TRBV15 | medium-sized | TRBJ2-2
CASSSWDSQETQYF | TRBV12-3/TRBV12-4 | many | TRBJ2-5
CASSPTDRNSGNTIYF | TRBV7-9 | few | TRBJ1-3
CSGDTGVDGYTF | TRBV29-1 | - | TRBJ1-2
CASSLGTEGVHSGNTIYF | TRBV12-3/TRBV12-4 | - | TRBJ1-3
CASSLVVVETQYF | TRBV7-9 | few | TRBJ2-5
CASSSRDRGLYEQYF | TRBV11-2 | few | TRBJ2-7
CATSDNGPYNEQFF | TRBV24-1 | - | TRBJ2-1
CASLTSGGSLSSYNEQFF | TRBV5-6 | many | TRBJ2-1
CSVEVGDRGSYEQYF | TRBV29-1 | - | TRBJ2-7
CASMQGAAGYTF | TRBV19 | few | TRBJ1-2
CASSPPMVGSKNIQYF | TRBV12-3/TRBV12-4 | - | TRBJ2-4
CASSGHRGSGETQYF | TRBV9 | - | TRBJ2-5
CASTPALQGSYYEQYF | TRBV6-2/TRBV6-3 | few | TRBJ2-7
CASSAGTNEQYF | TRBV5-1 | few | TRBJ2-7
CASSSSGSATDTQYF | TRBV9 | many | TRBJ2-3
CASCPWSGGYEQYF | TRBV2 | few | TRBJ2-7
CASSLVGVGYEQYF | TRBV7-8 | - | TRBJ2-7
CASSETGHEQYF | TRBV11-1 | - | TRBJ2-7
CASSYSSNDEQFF | TRBV6-5 | many | TRBJ2-1
CASSQDLGYYGYTF | TRBV4-1 | few | TRBJ1-2
CASSLGASGTFNEQFF | TRBV7-8 | many | TRBJ2-1
CASSLIFGVQFF | TRBV7-2 | once | TRBJ2-1
CSARGTEIYEQYF | TRBV20-1 | - | TRBJ2-7
CASSFLSGGPDTQYF | TRBV12-3/TRBV12-4 | - | TRBJ2-3
CASSAGPRRDYGYTF | TRBV7-2 | - | TRBJ1-2
CASSQEHREMNTEAFF | TRBV3-1 | few | TRBJ1-1
CASSHSRTSAPDTQYF | TRBV12-3/TRBV12-4 | few | TRBJ2-3
CASSIWTGRQDTEAFF | TRBV7-9 | few | TRBJ1-1
CASSLRQGAWDTQYF | TRBV7-9 | few | TRBJ2-3
CASSLSYTYEQYF | TRBV7-9 | - | TRBJ2-7
CASSFTGRDYEQYF | TRBV4-1 | - | TRBJ2-7
CASRTAGYEQYF | TRBV2 | few | TRBJ2-7
CASSPSDSPLHF | TRBV25-1 | few | TRBJ1-6
CATSGSSNRYQPQHF | TRBV24-1 | few | TRBJ1-5
CSAESPANYGYTF | TRBV29-1 | few | TRBJ1-2
CASSQDRQRAHNEQFF | TRBV4-1 | - | TRBJ2-1
CSARELSGMKTYEQYF | TRBV20-1 | few | TRBJ2-7
CSTRNRVKGRPKETQYF | TRBV29-1 | few | TRBJ2-5
CATSSEPGLTYEQYF | TRBV15 | - | TRBJ2-7
CASSQGLAGKNNEQFF | TRBV7-9 | - | TRBJ2-1
CASSLAWTGNNEQFF | TRBV7-7 | many | TRBJ2-1
CASNHRGLNTEAFF | TRBV13 | few | TRBJ1-1
CSVVTYPGSTDTQYF | TRBV29-1 | - | TRBJ2-3